Presented here are 18 T cell receptor beta chains from one specimen sequenced in a study of blood T cell repertoires in COVID-19. TCRdb's copy holds only in-frame clones and misses some; the assay was immunoSEQ multiplex PCR. This sample has 240,000 or so clones, with 80% to 90% found just once. The sample consisted of PBMCs or T cells enriched from blood (not recorded which). The receptors derive from a man aged 35-49 years who had recovered from COVID-19.

The chain recombines TRBV19 with TRBJ1-3, with TRBD1 as a possible D gene (5 bases). The CDR3 consists of 14 residues. Trimming removed 6 bases at V and 9 bases at J, with 18 bases between. Germline CDR1 and CDR2: LNHDA and SQIVND (reference sequence). Written as DNA, the CDR3 is TGTGCCAGTAGGGAGGGGTTGCCCGGAGGCACCATATATTTT. Protein: CASREGLPGGTIYF.

The chain joins TRBV3-1 (or the pseudogene TRBV3-2) to TRBJ1-5; D not resolved. Germline-derived CDR1 and CDR2 are LGHDT and YNNKEL (reference sequence). The CDR3 has 14 residues. Trimming pared 1 base from V and 1 base from J, leaving 5 bases between. CDR3 loop: CASSQARSNQPQHF. The CDR3, as DNA: TGTGCCAGCAGCCAAGCGAGAAGCAATCAGCCCCAGCATTTT.

J is TRBJ1-1 and V is TRBV19; D perhaps matches TRBD1 (6 bases). The CDR3 is 14 amino acids. Germline CDR1 and CDR2: LNHDA and SQIVND (reference sequence). V dropped 6 bases and J dropped 0 bases, with 11 bases sitting between them. For the CDR3, the DNA is TGTGCCAGTAGATACAGGGAATTGAACACTGAAGCTTTCTTT. Its protein product is CASRYRELNTEAFF.

The count of this clone is one. The V call is TRBV5-1, the J call TRBJ1-2; the match to TRBD1 covers 7 bases. Germline CDR1 reads SGHRS; CDR2 reads YFSETQ. V gave up 4 bases and J gave up 5 bases; unmatched junction bases: 11. This CDR3 contains 15 residues. CDR3 nucleotide sequence: TGCGCCAGCAGCGGAGGACAGGTCGCGCCATATGGCTACACCTTC. Its protein is CASSGGQVAPYGYTF. The full variable domain, in which reference TRBV5-1 and TRBJ1-2 provide the parts outside the CDR3, is KAGVTQTPRYLIKTRGQQVTLSCSPISGHRSVSWYQQTPGQGLQFLFEYFSETQRNKGNFPGRFSGRQFSNSRSEMNVSTLELGDSALYLCASSGGQVAPYGYTFGSGTRLTVV.

V gene TRBV12-3 or TRBV12-4 combines with J gene TRBJ2-3; D might be TRBD2 (6 bases). This CDR3 region has 13 residues. V was pared by 7 bases and J by 8 bases, with 16 bases between. This chain's CDR3 is CASNTLGGTTQYF. CDR3 DNA: TGTGCCAGCAATACTCTCGGGGGAACTACGCAGTATTTT.

The genes are TRBV28 and TRBJ2-5; the match to TRBD2 covers 9 bases. The CDR3 consists of 15 residues. V lost 6 bases, J lost 5 bases, and 10 bases stayed unmatched. The germline gives CDR1 MDHEN, CDR2 SYDVKM. The CDR3 is CASSSDSGSLETQYF. CDR3 sequence (DNA): TGTGCCAGCAGCAGCGATAGCGGGAGTCTGGAGACCCAGTACTTC.

V usage is TRBV7-2 and J usage is TRBJ1-4; 7 positions match TRBD1. The CDR3 runs to 16 residues. V was pared by 3 bases and J by 4 bases, with 8 bases of the junction left unmatched. Germline values: CDR1 SGHTA, CDR2 FQGNSA. For the CDR3, the DNA is TGTGCCAGCAGCTTGAAGCTGTACAGGGGTAATGAAAAACTGTTTTTT. It specifies CASSLKLYRGNEKLFF.

This chain links TRBV27 with TRBJ1-1, with D possibly TRBD1 on 5 matching bases. In germline, CDR1 is MNHEY, CDR2 SMNVEV (reference sequence). The ends were cut back, 2 bases at V and 4 bases at J, with 23 bases in the middle. The CDR3 runs to 18 residues. The CDR3 is CASSLMGGRGFLSTEAFF. The CDR3 DNA sequence: TGTGCCAGCAGTTTAATGGGGGGAAGGGGTTTTCTTAGCACTGAAGCTTTCTTT.

The V call is TRBV19, the J call TRBJ1-5, with TRBD1 as a possible D gene (5 bases). This CDR3 has 14 amino acids. Per the germline V gene, CDR1 is LNHDA and CDR2 is SQIVND (reference sequence). The V end was cut by 3 bases, the J end by 7 bases, with 13 bases between. CDR3 nucleotide sequence: TGTGCCAGTAGTATCACGCAGGGTGGACAGCCCCAGCATTTT. Amino acids: CASSITQGGQPQHF.

The genes are TRBV11-2 and TRBJ1-4, with 9 bases that match TRBD1. The CDR3 spans 13 residues. V shed 9 bases and J 7 bases; nucleotides not matched to a gene: 6. Germline V gives CDR1 SGHAT, CDR2 FQNNGV. The CDR3 DNA reads TGTGCCAGAATTACAGGGGGCCCTGAAAAACTGTTTTTT. Protein sequence: CARITGGPEKLFF.

The gene calls are TRBV6-5 and TRBJ2-3; 10 bases map to TRBD2. CDR3 length: 15 amino acids. With V trimmed by 5 bases and J by 5 bases, 7 bases remained unmatched. Germline CDR1 MNHEY, CDR2 SVGAGI. CDR3 region: CASSPLVAGGDTQYF. The CDR3 region has the DNA TGTGCCAGCAGTCCCCTTGTAGCGGGAGGAGATACGCAGTATTTT.

The chain recombines TRBV5-1 with TRBJ2-2; no clear D gene. Trimming cost V 2 bases and J 5 bases, with 4 bases left between them. The length of the CDR3 is 12 residues. The V gene's germline CDR1 is SGHRS and CDR2 YFSETQ. CDR3: CASSFETGELFF. DNA of the CDR3: TGCGCCAGCAGCTTTGAGACCGGGGAGCTGTTTTTT.

The genes are TRBV10-1 and TRBJ1-1, with a tentative D call TRBD1 (5 bases). Germline assignment: CDR1 WNHNN and CDR2 SYGVQD (reference sequence). The CDR3 length is 16 residues. V was trimmed by 3 bases and J by 0 bases, leaving 14 bases between them. The CDR3: CASSDSLDSLNTEAFF. DNA for the CDR3: TGCGCCAGCAGTGATAGCCTCGACAGTCTGAACACTGAAGCTTTCTTT.

The chain links TRBV7-9 to TRBJ1-5, with D possibly TRBD1 on 5 matching bases. Trimming pared 6 bases from V and 0 bases from J, leaving 12 bases between. CDR1 and CDR2 from the germline V gene are SEHNR and FQNEAQ (reference sequence). CDR3 length: 15 amino acids. CDR3 nucleotides: TGTGCCAGCAGTGGGGAGGGGAGTAGCAATCAGCCCCAGCATTTT. It specifies CASSGEGSSNQPQHF.

V usage is TRBV6-5 and J usage is TRBJ1-2, with a possible D match to TRBD1 (5 bases). Germline V lookup: CDR1 MNHEY, CDR2 SVGAGI. V dropped 3 bases and J dropped 6 bases, with 14 bases sitting between them. The CDR3 has 14 amino acids. DNA for the CDR3: TGTGCCAGCAGTTATGGGAGGGGTCCGGATGGCTACACCTTC. Protein sequence: CASSYGRGPDGYTF.

The V and J genes are TRBV18 and TRBJ2-1, with TRBD1 as a possible D gene (5 bases). The germline CDR1 and CDR2 sequences are KGHSH and LQKENI. The CDR3 spans 13 residues. Trimming removed 3 bases at V and 5 bases at J, with 8 bases between. CDR3 nucleotides: TGTGCCAGCTCACCCGACAGAGACAATGAGCAGTTCTTC. This gives the protein CASSPDRDNEQFF.

V and J are TRBV12-2 and TRBJ1-5; the table gives TRBD1 as D, unverified against the DNA. TRBV12-2 is classified as a pseudogene. The CDR3 loop spans 17 amino acids. CDR3 coding DNA: TGTGCAAGTCGCTTATCGGGCCGCAGGGTAGTTTATGAGCCCCAGCATTTT. Amino acids: CASRLSGRRVVYEPQHF.

The CDR3, as DNA: TGTGCCAGCAGCTCCACACCGGGACTAGCGCCCACCGGGGAGCTGTTTTTT. It translates to CASSSTPGLAPTGELFF. V gene TRBV7-8 combines with J gene TRBJ2-2; 10 bases are a match to TRBD2. The CDR3 totals 17 residues. Germline loops: CDR1 SGHVS, CDR2 FQNEAQ. V was clipped by 4 bases and J by 4 bases; unmatched bases: 9.